This is a list of T cell receptor beta chains from one sample in a study of T-cell reconstitution after alpha-beta-depleted transplantation in children. TCRdb analysed the PCR reads with MiXCR anew, one entry per CDR3 protein. The profile shows more than 150,000 distinct CDR3 sequences, less than 8% of them singletons. Specimen: PBMCs from the stem cell graft donor, collected from the stem cell graft. These receptors came from a human donor who donated a stem cell graft to a child with Wiskott-Aldrich syndrome. Both conserved end residues are part of each CDR3. Fields, in order: clone size, J gene, V gene, D gene, CDR3 DNA, CDR3 protein. The D gene is left open where the match is weak. Clone size is shown for a subset of rows, as once, few, many or a class of expanded clone.

size: .
J: TRBJ1-5
V: TRBV20-1
D: TRBD1
DNA: TGCAGTGCTACGGCGGCGGGACAGGGGGCCAGCAATCAGCCCCAGCATTTT
CDR3: CSATAAGQGASNQPQHF

size: many
J: TRBJ2-4
V: TRBV4-3
D: TRBD1
DNA: TGCGCCAGCAGCCAAGCCCCACAGGGGGCCTACATTCAGTACTTC
CDR3: CASSQAPQGAYIQYF

size: many
J: TRBJ1-1
V: TRBV4-3
D: .
DNA: TGCGCCAGCAGCCAAGGGAGACAGATTCTAAACACTGAAGCTTTCTTT
CDR3: CASSQGRQILNTEAFF

size: .
J: TRBJ1-1
V: TRBV5-1
D: .
DNA: TGCGCCAGCAGCTTGTTAGGTTATGGGAACACTGAAGCTTTCTTT
CDR3: CASSLLGYGNTEAFF

size: many
J: TRBJ2-1
V: TRBV4-1
D: .
DNA: TGCGCCAGCAGCCAAGGGGGACGGGAGAAGGAGGAGCAGTTCTTC
CDR3: CASSQGGREKEEQFF

size: many
J: TRBJ2-7
V: TRBV7-9
D: TRBD1
DNA: TGTGCCAGCAGCCAGGGACAGTCGAGCTCCTACGAGCAGTACTTC
CDR3: CASSQGQSSSYEQYF

size: many
J: TRBJ2-7
V: TRBV5-4
D: TRBD2
DNA: TGTGCCAGCAGCATAACTAGCGGGAGGTCCTACGAGCAGTACTTC
CDR3: CASSITSGRSYEQYF

size: few
J: TRBJ2-5
V: TRBV5-1
D: TRBD2
DNA: TGCGCCAGCAGCTTATCCCCATCTAGCGGGGGGATGAAGACCCAGTACTTC
CDR3: CASSLSPSSGGMKTQYF

size: many
J: TRBJ2-7
V: TRBV5-1
D: .
DNA: TGCGCCAGCAGCTTGGGACATTCTAACTCCTACGAGCAGTACTTC
CDR3: CASSLGHSNSYEQYF

size: many
J: TRBJ2-5
V: TRBV12-3/TRBV12-4
D: .
DNA: TGTGCCAGCAGTTTTCTAGGAGGGACCCAGTACTTC
CDR3: CASSFLGGTQYF

size: .
J: TRBJ1-2
V: TRBV5-6
D: .
DNA: TGTGCCAGCAGCTTGGTGTCCAATCAGGGCTACACCTTC
CDR3: CASSLVSNQGYTF

size: few
J: TRBJ1-1
V: TRBV7-9
D: .
DNA: TGTGCCAGCAGCCCAGCGGGGCAACGTGGGAACACTGAAGCTTTCTTT
CDR3: CASSPAGQRGNTEAFF

size: many
J: TRBJ1-5
V: TRBV6-5
D: TRBD1
DNA: TGTGCCAGCAGTCTGGGACAGGGGAATTCGTGGAATCAGCCCCAGCATTTT
CDR3: CASSLGQGNSWNQPQHF

size: many
J: TRBJ1-5
V: TRBV7-2
D: .
DNA: TGTGCCAGCAGCGCAACGGGGCCCCAGCATTTT
CDR3: CASSATGPQHF

size: many
J: TRBJ2-6
V: TRBV28
D: .
DNA: TGTGCCAGCAGTTTACCCTCCGGCTCTGGGGCCAACGTCCTGACTTTC
CDR3: CASSLPSGSGANVLTF

size: many
J: TRBJ2-7
V: TRBV29-1
D: .
DNA: TGCAGCGTTGAAGATAGATCGTTGGGTGGGAGGTTATACGAGCAGTACTTC
CDR3: CSVEDRSLGGRLYEQYF

size: many
J: TRBJ2-7
V: TRBV29-1
D: .
DNA: TGCAGCGAACATACGCACTACGAGCAGTACTTC
CDR3: CSEHTHYEQYF

size: many
J: TRBJ1-2
V: TRBV30
D: TRBD1
DNA: TGTGCCAAAGGGACAGGCCGCCTCGGTGGCTACACCTTC
CDR3: CAKGTGRLGGYTF

size: many
J: TRBJ2-1
V: TRBV7-7
D: .
DNA: TGTGCCAGCAGCTTAAAGATCCGGGGAAGCTCCTACAATGAGCAGTTCTTC
CDR3: CASSLKIRGSSYNEQFF

size: many
J: TRBJ1-5
V: TRBV6-2/TRBV6-3
D: .
DNA: TGTGCCAGCAGTTACAGGGATCAGCCCCAGCATTTT
CDR3: CASSYRDQPQHF

size: few
J: TRBJ1-1
V: TRBV3-1
D: .
DNA: TGTGCCAGCAGCCCCATCCGGGGTGCTGAAGCTTTCTTT
CDR3: CASSPIRGAEAFF

size: few
J: TRBJ2-1
V: TRBV30
D: TRBD1
DNA: TGTGCCTGGAGTGTGGGACAGGTCATCTACAATGAGCAGTTCTTC
CDR3: CAWSVGQVIYNEQFF

size: many
J: TRBJ2-3
V: TRBV5-1
D: TRBD2
DNA: TGCGCCAGCAGCTGGACTAGCGGGGGAGGAGATACGCAGTATTTT
CDR3: CASSWTSGGGDTQYF

size: many
J: TRBJ2-3
V: TRBV5-1
D: TRBD2
DNA: TGCGCCAGCAGCTCGGGACTAGCGGGGGCCGCGGATACGCAGTATTTT
CDR3: CASSSGLAGAADTQYF

size: many
J: TRBJ2-2
V: TRBV5-1
D: TRBD2
DNA: TGCGCCAGCAGCGGGGGACTAGCGGACACCGGGGAGCTGTTTTTT
CDR3: CASSGGLADTGELFF

size: many
J: TRBJ2-7
V: TRBV5-1
D: .
DNA: TGCGCCAGCACCTCATGGGCTGACAGAGACTACGAGCAGTACTTC
CDR3: CASTSWADRDYEQYF

size: many
J: TRBJ1-1
V: TRBV24-1
D: TRBD1
DNA: TGTGCCACCAGTGAGGGGACAGGGTTTATGACTGAAGCTTTCTTT
CDR3: CATSEGTGFMTEAFF

size: .
J: TRBJ2-5
V: TRBV5-3
D: .
DNA: TGTGCCATGGGCCCTGGACAGCTAGAGGAGACCCAGTACTTC
CDR3: CAMGPGQLEETQYF

size: .
J: TRBJ2-4
V: TRBV5-1
D: TRBD1
DNA: TGCGCCAGCAGCCCGGGACAGGGCGGCGGCATTCAGTACTTC
CDR3: CASSPGQGGGIQYF

size: many
J: TRBJ1-1
V: TRBV7-8
D: .
DNA: TGTGCCAGCAGATCGAATGGGAACACTGAAGCTTTCTTT
CDR3: CASRSNGNTEAFF

size: .
J: TRBJ2-4
V: TRBV11-3
D: .
DNA: TGTGCCAGCAGCTTAGCGGGTTCGGGGAACATTCAGTACTTC
CDR3: CASSLAGSGNIQYF

size: many
J: TRBJ1-1
V: TRBV6-5
D: .
DNA: TGTGCCAGCAGATTAGGACACGCCCTTGAAGCTTTCTTT
CDR3: CASRLGHALEAFF

size: many
J: TRBJ1-1
V: TRBV5-1
D: .
DNA: TGCGCCAGCTCCCTGTCAAATGAAGCTTTCTTT
CDR3: CASSLSNEAFF

size: many
J: TRBJ2-7
V: TRBV11-2
D: TRBD1
DNA: TGTGCCAGCAGCTTAGTCCGGGACAGGGGCTACGAGCAGTACTTC
CDR3: CASSLVRDRGYEQYF

size: many
J: TRBJ2-3
V: TRBV9
D: .
DNA: TGTGCCAGCAGCCCAATGGGGCGGGGCACAGATACGCAGTATTTT
CDR3: CASSPMGRGTDTQYF

size: many
J: TRBJ2-7
V: TRBV12-3/TRBV12-4
D: .
DNA: TGTGCCAGCAGTCCGACAGCGAGCTCCTACGAGCAGTACTTC
CDR3: CASSPTASSYEQYF

size: many
J: TRBJ2-1
V: TRBV5-1
D: TRBD2
DNA: TGCGCCAGCAGCTTGGCCTCGACTAGCGGCTACAATGAGCAGTTCTTC
CDR3: CASSLASTSGYNEQFF

size: few
J: TRBJ2-7
V: TRBV18
D: .
DNA: TGTGCCAGCTCGGTTAGACCCCGGGGACCGAATACCTACGAGCAGTACTTC
CDR3: CASSVRPRGPNTYEQYF

size: many
J: TRBJ2-1
V: TRBV20-1
D: .
DNA: TGCAGTGCTAGAGTTCCGGGGAGCGCCTACAATGAGCAGTTCTTC
CDR3: CSARVPGSAYNEQFF

size: few
J: TRBJ2-7
V: TRBV7-6
D: TRBD2
DNA: TGTGCCAGCAGCTTAGCGTCACTAGCGGGAGGGCTCGAGCAGTACTTC
CDR3: CASSLASLAGGLEQYF